The 25 T cell receptor beta chains in this list originate from one sample, sequenced in a study of regulatory T cells in long-lasting Graves disease. Arm-PCR of CDR3 regions and iRepertoire HTBI primers were the basis on which TCR beta libraries were built. In TCRdb, the multiplex PCR reads were re-called with MiXCR into one record per CDR3 protein. The sample contains 400,000 to 500,000 distinct CDR3 sequences, approximately 16% of which appear only once. Time point of the sample: newly diagnosed GD, antithyroid drugs for less than 3 months. PBMC RNA was the source of the TCR library. In addition, the sample was reused for a study of T cells in Graves' hyperthyroidism and ophthalmopathy.

The sequenced sample was peripheral blood mononuclear cells (PBMCs), obtained at new diagnosis, from a patient treated with antithyroid drugs. These TCRs come from a woman aged 25-40 years with Graves disease.

This clonotype came up a few times. The chain joins TRBV19 to TRBJ2-1; TRBD2 matches 14 bases. V trimming: 3 bases; J trimming: 8 bases; junction bases outside the gene matches: 6. Germline CDR1 reads LNHDA; CDR2 reads SQIVND (reference sequence). CDR3 size: 16 residues. Here the CDR3 DNA reads TGTGCCAGTAGTATCCCGGGACTAGCGGGAGTGGATGAGCAGTTCTTC. Translation: CASSIPGLAGVDEQFF.

V gene TRBV5-1 combines with J gene TRBJ2-2; maybe TRBD2 (6 bases). Germline assignment: CDR1 SGHRS and CDR2 YFSETQ. The CDR3 contains 17 residues. Deletions cut 0 bases from V and 0 bases from J, with 12 bases between. This CDR3 reads CASSLVPRESNTGELFF. The CDR3 DNA sequence: TGCGCCAGCAGCTTGGTGCCCCGGGAGTCGAACACCGGGGAGCTGTTTTTT.

This clonotype was seen many times. The chain combines TRBV24-1 with TRBJ2-3, with D possibly called TRBD1 or TRBD2 (5 bases each). Per the germline V gene, CDR1 is KGHDR and CDR2 is SFDVKD. V gave up 4 bases and J gave up 8 bases, with 12 bases separating them. This CDR3 region has 13 residues. CDR3 DNA: TGTGCCACCAGTGACGGGGCTAGGGGTACGCAGTATTTT. Protein: CATSDGARGTQYF.

The table lists this clonotype with many counts. The chain uses TRBV11-2 and TRBJ2-7, with TRBD2 as a possible D gene (6 bases). CDR1 and CDR2 from the germline V gene are SGHAT and FQNNGV. The CDR3 has 14 amino acids. With 1 base removed from V and 5 bases from J, the gap between germline ends came to 12 bases. CDR3 protein: CASSLVAGHHEQYF. The CDR3 region has the DNA TGTGCCAGCAGCTTAGTTGCGGGGCACCACGAGCAGTACTTC.

This clonotype has ten or more counts. The chain uses TRBV2 and TRBJ1-3; 9 positions agree with TRBD1. CDR1 is SNHLY, CDR2 FYNNEI, per germline. This CDR3 is built from 18 residues. V dropped 7 bases and J dropped 1; count of bases not matched to a gene: 14. For the CDR3, the DNA is TGTGCCAGCATCGGACAGGGGATAGGATTACCATCTGGAAACACCATATATTTT. It specifies CASIGQGIGLPSGNTIYF.

This clonotype showed up many times. V usage is TRBV6-2 or TRBV6-3 and J usage is TRBJ2-2, with a possible D match to TRBD2 (5 bases). The CDR3 has 15 residues. V was shortened by 2 bases and J by 5 bases, with 12 bases between the two germline ends. The V gene's germline CDR1 is MNHEY and CDR2 SVGEGT. CDR3 amino acids: CASSYKPTGTGELFF. The CDR3 DNA follows: TGTGCCAGCAGTTACAAGCCAACGGGAACCGGGGAGCTGTTTTTT.

The table lists this clonotype with many counts. The chain has TRBV27 and TRBJ1-4; 7 nucleotides line up with TRBD1. From germline, CDR1 is MNHEY and CDR2 SMNVEV (reference sequence). Trimming at V came to 8 bases and at J to 4 bases, leaving 4 bases not matched to a gene. The CDR3 contains 13 residues. CDR3 region: CASRGQINEKLFF. CDR3 DNA: TGTGCCAGCCGGGGACAGATTAATGAAAAACTGTTTTTT.

V is TRBV6-2 or TRBV6-3 and J is TRBJ2-3, with 8 positions matching TRBD2. With 6 bases clipped from V and 8 bases from J, the junction kept 19 bases outside the gene matches. Germline V lookup: CDR1 MNHEY, CDR2 SVGEGT. This CDR3 comprises 17 residues. CDR3 region: CASSRLAGTSLNGTQYF. CDR3 nucleotide sequence: TGTGCCAGCAGCCGGTTAGCGGGAACCTCCCTCAATGGTACGCAGTATTTT.

At least ten counts were recorded for this clonotype. This chain connects TRBV7-6 to TRBJ2-1; 11 nucleotides match TRBD2. Looked up from germline, CDR1 is SGHVS and CDR2 is FNYEAQ. The trim removed 4 bases at V and 5 bases at J, leaving 7 bases unmatched. This CDR3 spans 16 amino acids. The CDR3 DNA is TGTGCCAGCAGCTCAGCACTAGCGGGAGTGGACAATGAGCAGTTCTTC. Protein: CASSSALAGVDNEQFF.

The chain joins TRBV5-1 to TRBJ2-1; perhaps TRBD2 as D (6 bases). There are 16 residues in the CDR3. Per the germline V gene, CDR1 is SGHRS and CDR2 is YFSETQ. V was trimmed by 3 bases and J by 4 bases, leaving 17 bases between them. CDR3 protein: CASSWDGRVLYNEQFF. In DNA form, the CDR3 reads TGCGCCAGCAGCTGGGACGGGAGAGTACTGTACAATGAGCAGTTCTTC.

This clonotype was seen ten or more times. The J gene is TRBJ2-7, the V gene TRBV12-3 or TRBV12-4; D remains unclear. Trimming stripped 3 bases from V and 4 bases from J, with 7 bases between. The CDR3 loop spans 12 amino acids. As DNA, the CDR3 is TGTGCCAGCAGTTTCCAGGTGTACGAGCAGTACTTC. This gives the protein CASSFQVYEQYF.

The chain carries TRBV6-9 and TRBJ2-7; a weak D match, TRBD1 (6 bases). Germline CDR1 reads MNHGY; CDR2 reads SVAAGI. V was pared by 3 bases and J by 3 bases, with 12 bases between. This CDR3 is 14 amino acids long. Here the CDR3 DNA reads TGTGCCAGCAGTTACGAGGGACACTACTACGAGCAGTACTTC. Its protein is CASSYEGHYYEQYF.

This clonotype was observed a handful of times. V usage is TRBV5-4 and J usage is TRBJ2-7, with 10 nucleotides matching TRBD2. The CDR3 length is 16 residues. CDR1 is SGHNT, CDR2 YYREEE, per germline (reference sequence). The J segment lost 2 bases and the V segment lost 4 bases, leaving 9 bases of the junction unmatched. CDR3: CASSPGLAGVAYEQYF. The CDR3 DNA sequence: TGTGCCAGCAGCCCCGGCCTAGCGGGAGTCGCCTACGAGCAGTACTTC.

The sample holds many counts of this clonotype. This chain links TRBV10-3 with TRBJ2-7, with TRBD1 identical over 8 bases. The germline CDR1 and CDR2 sequences are ENHRY and SYGVKD. The ends lost 6 bases at V and 5 bases at J; junction bases unmatched: 6. The CDR3 is 13 amino acids. The CDR3 DNA reads TGTGCCATCAGCACCAGACAGGGGAACGAGCAGTACTTC. It encodes CAISTRQGNEQYF.

Regarding this clonotype: A junction boundary mismatches the germline segment, possibly from a read error. J is TRBJ1-6 and V is TRBV28; 7 bases map to TRBD1. Germline CDR1 is MDHEN and CDR2 is SYDVKM. This CDR3 comprises 13 residues. Here the CDR3 DNA reads TGTGCCAGCAGTCAATCGGACAGGTTTTACTCTACCTTT. It encodes CASSQSDRFYSTF. The full variable domain, its missing parts supplied by reference TRBV28 and TRBJ1-6, is DVKVTQSSRYLVKRTGEKVFLECVQDMDHENMFWYRQDPGLGLRLIYFSYDVKMKEKGDIPEGYSVSREKKERFSLILESASTNQTSMYLCASSQSDRFYSTFGNGTRLTVT.

This clonotype was counted many times. The V call is TRBV11-2, the J call TRBJ2-7, with 7 bases aligning to TRBD2. Germline CDR1 SGHAT, CDR2 FQNNGV. V dropped 1 base and J dropped 3; count of bases not matched to a gene: 3. This CDR3 has 14 amino acids. The CDR3 sequence: CASSLAPGGYEQYF. The CDR3 DNA reads as TGTGCCAGCAGCTTAGCTCCGGGAGGCTACGAGCAGTACTTC.

This clonotype was seen ten or more times. The gene calls are TRBV3-1 and TRBJ2-7; 12 bases are shared with TRBD2. This CDR3 is built from 18 residues. Germline CDR1 is LGHDT and CDR2 is YNNKEL (reference sequence). Trimming removed 0 bases from V and 2 bases from J; junction bases left unmatched: 8. CDR3 in amino acids: CASSQELAGGLAAYEQYF. The CDR3 DNA reads TGTGCCAGCAGCCAAGAACTAGCGGGAGGACTTGCTGCCTACGAGCAGTACTTC.

The rearrangement links TRBV4-3 to TRBJ2-1; 7 positions match TRBD2. CDR3 length equals 16 residues. Trimming took 2 bases from V and 2 from J; bases not matched to a gene: 6. Looked up from germline, CDR1 is LGHNA and CDR2 is YSLEER. CDR3 residues: CASSQKKAGAYNEQFF. The CDR3 DNA is TGCGCCAGCAGCCAAAAGAAGGCGGGGGCCTACAATGAGCAGTTCTTC.

This clonotype was seen many times. The CDR3 region has the DNA TGTGCCAGCAGTTTCCTGCGGAACGAGCAGTACTTC. Its translation is CASSFLRNEQYF. The chain recombines TRBV28 with TRBJ2-7; D is unclear. V gave up 3 bases and J gave up 5 bases, with 8 bases separating them. CDR1 and CDR2 (germline): MDHEN, SYDVKM. This CDR3 has 12 residues.

This clonotype showed up many times. V usage is TRBV2 and J usage is TRBJ2-2; 11 bases match TRBD1. J gave up 3 bases and V 2 bases, and 2 bases lay outside the gene matches. The CDR3 has 16 residues. Germline-derived CDR1 and CDR2 are SNHLY and FYNNEI. CDR3 nucleotides: TGTGCCAGCAGTGAATGGGGACAGGGGGACACCGGGGAGCTGTTTTTT. It encodes CASSEWGQGDTGELFF.

This clonotype has just one count. This chain links TRBV2 with TRBJ1-1; D uncertain. The CDR3 is made up of 14 amino acids. The germline V and J ends were trimmed by 3 bases and 11 bases, with 19 bases remaining between them. Germline V lookup: CDR1 SNHLY, CDR2 FYNNEI. The CDR3 nucleotides are TGTGCCAGCAGTGAGACGCCGTCGGCAAGAAGGGCTTTCTTT. Its translation: CASSETPSARRAFF. Based on the CDR3 plus reference TRBV2 and TRBJ1-1, the full variable domain is EPEVTQTPSHQVTQMGQEVILRCVPISNHLYFYWYRQILGQKVEFLVSFYNNEISEKSEIFDDQFSVERPDGSNFTLKIRSTKLEDSAMYFCASSETPSARRAFFGQGTRLTVV.

Many counts were recorded for this clonotype. The gene calls are TRBV19 and TRBJ1-2; 7 bases line up with TRBD1. CDR1 and CDR2 from the germline V gene are LNHDA and SQIVND (reference sequence). CDR3 size: 15 residues. J gave up 5 bases and V 3 bases, and 9 bases lay outside the gene matches. In nucleotides, the CDR3 is TGTGCCAGTAGTATCGGGGGACAGCGGGGTTATGGCTACACCTTC. Amino acids: CASSIGGQRGYGYTF. The full variable domain, with the rest looked up from reference TRBV19 and TRBJ1-2, is DGGITQSPKYLFRKEGQNVTLSCEQNLNHDAMYWYRQDPGQGLRLIYYSQIVNDFQKGDIAEGYSVSREKKESFPLTVTSAQKNPTAFYLCASSIGGQRGYGYTFGSGTRLTVV.

The chain is built from TRBV9 and TRBJ2-1; TRBD2 aligns across 8 bases. With 4 bases clipped from V and 0 bases from J, the junction kept 15 bases outside the gene matches. This CDR3 comprises 19 residues. Germline CDR1 and CDR2: SGDLS and YYNGEE. CDR3 amino acids: CASSLDDLSGIGSYNEQFF. The CDR3 DNA sequence: TGTGCCAGCAGCTTAGATGATCTTAGCGGGATCGGCTCCTACAATGAGCAGTTCTTC.

The chain combines TRBV4-1 with TRBJ2-5; 8 nucleotides line up with TRBD2. The CDR3 sequence is 16 residues long. In germline, CDR1 is MGHRA, CDR2 YSYEKL. After removal of 4 bases from V and 2 bases from J, the junction contained 9 bases not matched to a gene. Here the CDR3 reads CASSRLSTSGQETQYF. The DNA of the CDR3 is TGCGCCAGCAGCCGGTTGTCCACTAGCGGTCAAGAGACCCAGTACTTC.

In this sample, this clonotype turned up many times. V and J are TRBV24-1 and TRBJ1-2; D is uncertain. The length of the CDR3 is 13 residues. Trimming left V 1 base short and J 5 bases short, with 7 bases between. Germline V gene lookup returns CDR1 KGHDR and CDR2 SFDVKD. The chain's CDR3 is CATSDFSEYGYTF. The CDR3 coding sequence is TGTGCCACCAGTGATTTTTCGGAGTATGGCTACACCTTC.